This T cell receptor (beta chain) came from a study of blood T cell repertoires in COVID-19. The V and J ends lost 8 bases and 1 base, in that order; junction bases with no gene match: 3. The CDR3 runs to 13 residues. Germline V gene sequence: CDR1 LNHDA, CDR2 SQIVND (reference sequence). Sequencing was performed with immunoSEQ multiplex PCR; in TCRdb, only in-frame clones are kept and a portion is missing. The profile covers 35,000 to 55,000 clones, with around nine tenths appearing a single time and 15% to 20% taken by the ten largest. This clone was observed a handful of times. This sequence originates from a man aged 70-80 years with active COVID-19. Sequenced material: peripheral blood. This chain links TRBV19 with TRBJ2-7, with 9 positions matching TRBD1. The CDR3 bases are TGTGCCAGTGGGACAGGGAAGTCCTACGAGCAGTACTTC. It specifies CASGTGKSYEQYF. The complete variable domain, with remaining parts taken from reference TRBV19 and TRBJ2-7, reads DGGITQSPKYLFRKEGQNVTLSCEQNLNHDAMYWYRQDPGQGLRLIYYSQIVNDFQKGDIAEGYSVSREKKESFPLTVTSAQKNPTAFYLCASGTGKSYEQYFGPGTRLTVT.